Below, 29 T cell receptor beta chains from the same sample are listed, as sequenced in a study of control samples from healthy donors and cancer patients. TCRdb's copy holds only in-frame clones and misses some; the assay was immunoSEQ multiplex PCR. The repertoire holds approximately 89,000 clones, with around 87% as singletons. The sample consisted of blood. Receptor source: a man aged 50 or older in good health.

V and J are TRBV12-5 and TRBJ1-5; D not resolved. V lost 3 bases and J 3 bases, leaving 12 bases between the germline ends. Germline loops: CDR1 LGHNT, CDR2 FRNRAP. The CDR3 is 15 residues long. In nucleotides, the CDR3 is TGTGCTAGTGGTTTACTGACAACTGCCAATCAGCCCCAGCATTTT. Amino acid sequence: CASGLLTTANQPQHF.

The V gene is TRBV6-6, the J gene TRBJ2-1; D tentatively fits TRBD1 or TRBD2 (7 bases each). This CDR3 region has 16 residues. V was cut by 6 bases and J by 4 bases, with 19 bases left in between. Germline values: CDR1 MNHNY, CDR2 SVGAGI (reference sequence). The CDR3 DNA reads as TGTGCCAGCAGAAAAGCTCAGGGGGGGGATTACAATGAGCAGTTCTTC. It specifies CASRKAQGGDYNEQFF.

The chain joins TRBV2 to TRBJ2-1; the match to TRBD2 covers 9 bases. This CDR3 comprises 14 residues. From germline, CDR1 is SNHLY and CDR2 FYNNEI. V was pared by 6 bases and J by 5 bases, with 5 bases of the junction left unmatched. CDR3 region: CASSRTSANNEQFF. The CDR3 bases are TGTGCCAGCAGCCGGACTAGCGCGAACAATGAGCAGTTCTTC.

Only one count was recorded for this clone. The chain couples TRBV5-1 to TRBJ1-4, with D tentatively TRBD1 (5 bases). The CDR3 totals 13 residues. Germline CDR1 is SGHRS and CDR2 is YFSETQ. V lost 2 bases and J lost 7, with 9 bases in between. In DNA form, the CDR3 reads TGCGCCAGCAGCTTATTTGGGGGTGAAAAACTGTTTTTT. It codes for CASSLFGGEKLFF.

V gene TRBV18 combines with J gene TRBJ1-1; D unresolved. The CDR3 consists of 15 residues. V dropped 5 bases and J dropped 3 bases, with 16 bases sitting between them. Germline V gene data show CDR1 as KGHSH and CDR2 as LQKENI. The chain's CDR3 is CASSFSRQGHTEAFF. DNA of the CDR3: TGTGCCAGCTCATTTTCGAGACAAGGCCACACTGAAGCTTTCTTT.

This sequence joins TRBV7-8 and TRBJ1-4; D unresolved. V lost 5 bases and J lost 2, with 18 bases in between. The length of the CDR3 is 17 residues. Germline CDR1 reads SGHVS; CDR2 reads FQNEAQ. DNA of the CDR3: TGTGCCAGCAGCCACCCGTTGGGAGTTGGTACTAATGAAAAACTGTTTTTT. This gives the protein CASSHPLGVGTNEKLFF.

The V gene is TRBV7-9, the J gene TRBJ1-1; 7 bases line up with TRBD1. The germline V gene has CDR1 SEHNR and CDR2 FQNEAQ (reference sequence). The V and J ends lost 5 bases and 4 bases, in that order; junction bases with no gene match: 10. This CDR3 is built from 15 residues. In DNA, the CDR3 is TGTGCCAGCAGCCCCCAGGGGGGGGTGGCCACTGAAGCTTTCTTT. Translation gives CASSPQGGVATEAFF.

The chain employs TRBV6-2 or TRBV6-3 and TRBJ2-2; D call uncertain. The V gene lost 2 bases and the J gene lost 6 bases, with 1 base spanning the gap. The CDR3 runs 11 residues. The germline V gene encodes CDR1 MNHEY and CDR2 SVGEGT. The CDR3 bases are TGTGCCAGCAGTTACCCCGGGGAGCTGTTTTTT. This codes for CASSYPGELFF.

This chain uses TRBV30 with TRBJ2-3; D gene ambiguous. The CDR3 totals 14 residues. From germline, CDR1 is GTSNPN and CDR2 SVGIG (reference sequence). Trimming pared 4 bases from V and 3 bases from J, leaving 14 bases between. As DNA, the CDR3 is TGTGCCTGGACGCGACTCGCTCGGACAGATACGCAGTATTTT. Translated: CAWTRLARTDTQYF.

This chain uses TRBV7-2 with TRBJ1-5; D unclear. The CDR3 is made up of 14 amino acids. The V gene lost 5 bases and the J gene lost 2 bases, with 10 bases spanning the gap. Per germline, CDR1 SGHTA and CDR2 FQGNSA. CDR3 in amino acids: CASSPGPGNQPQHF. DNA for the CDR3: TGTGCCAGCAGCCCTGGACCCGGCAATCAGCCCCAGCATTTT.

V is TRBV14 and J is TRBJ1-4; the D gene is possibly TRBD1 (5 bases). From germline, CDR1 is SGHDN and CDR2 FVKESK. This CDR3 is 13 amino acids long. V dropped 5 bases and J dropped 4 bases, with 8 bases sitting between them. The CDR3 here is CASSRGLNEKLFF. The CDR3 DNA follows: TGTGCCAGCAGCAGGGGACTTAATGAAAAACTGTTTTTT.

The rearrangement joins TRBV2 to TRBJ2-1, with 13 bases lining up with TRBD2. CDR1 is SNHLY and CDR2 is FYNNEI in the germline V gene. V lost 5 bases to trimming and J lost 8 bases; unmatched junction nucleotides: 6. This CDR3 is built from 15 residues. The DNA of the CDR3 is TGTGCCAGCAGTAAACTAGCGGGGGGGCTTGATGAGCAGTTCTTC. This encodes CASSKLAGGLDEQFF.

This clone is a singleton in its sample. The V gene is TRBV4-2, the J gene TRBJ2-5; no firm D call. Trimming cost V 0 bases and J 2 bases, with 7 bases left between them. Per the germline V gene, CDR1 is LGHNA and CDR2 is YNFKEQ. This CDR3 region has 14 residues. Here the CDR3 DNA reads TGTGCCAGCAGCCAAGAGTTAGGTCAAGAGACCCAGTACTTC. As protein: CASSQELGQETQYF.

This clone was seen just once. This chain joins TRBV5-1 and TRBJ1-3; 7 bases are a match to TRBD1. The CDR3 extends over 15 amino acids. Trimming at V came to 2 bases and at J to 4 bases, leaving 6 bases not matched to a gene. Germline V gene data show CDR1 as SGHRS and CDR2 as YFSETQ. CDR3 sequence (DNA): TGCGCCAGCAGCTTTGCACAGGGGAGCGGAAACACCATATATTTT. As protein: CASSFAQGSGNTIYF.

The V gene is TRBV27, the J gene TRBJ1-2; possibly TRBD1 for D (6 bases). The CDR3 is 15 amino acids. Germline V gene sequence: CDR1 MNHEY, CDR2 SMNVEV (reference sequence). V was trimmed by 0 bases and J by 4 bases, leaving 12 bases between them. CDR3 sequence (DNA): TGTGCCAGCAGTTTATCGCTCGGGGGGCGCTATGGCTACACCTTC. Protein product: CASSLSLGGRYGYTF.

This chain links TRBV7-2 with TRBJ1-4; TRBD1 matches 7 bases. V dropped 5 bases and J dropped 3; count of bases not matched to a gene: 3. The V gene's germline CDR1 is SGHTA and CDR2 FQGNSA. There are 14 residues in the CDR3. Written as DNA, the CDR3 is TGTGCCAGCAGCCACGACAGGGCTAATGAAAAACTGTTTTTT. It yields the protein CASSHDRANEKLFF.

The rearrangement links TRBV30 to TRBJ1-4; TRBD1 matches 7 bases. J gave up 5 bases and V 3 bases, and 6 bases lay outside the gene matches. Germline CDR1 and CDR2: GTSNPN and SVGIG (reference sequence). The CDR3 spans 14 residues. The CDR3 sequence is CAWSPGGLNEKLFF. In DNA form, the CDR3 reads TGTGCCTGGAGCCCAGGGGGTTTAAATGAAAAACTGTTTTTT.

V usage is TRBV9 and J usage is TRBJ1-1; no clear D. This CDR3 comprises 14 residues. Deletions cut 3 bases from V and 2 bases from J, with 11 bases between. Germline values: CDR1 SGDLS, CDR2 YYNGEE. CDR3 residues: CASSAPGSNTEAFF. CDR3 nucleotides: TGTGCCAGCAGCGCCCCGGGATCTAACACTGAAGCTTTCTTT.

The genes are TRBV4-1 and TRBJ1-3, with 7 bases that match TRBD1. This CDR3 has 18 residues. The ends lost 0 bases at V and 0 bases at J; junction bases unmatched: 8. Germline CDR1 is MGHRA and CDR2 is YSYEKL. The CDR3 is CASSQESSRGISGNTIYF. The CDR3 DNA reads TGCGCCAGCAGCCAAGAATCATCCAGGGGGATCTCTGGAAACACCATATATTTT.

The rearrangement joins TRBV5-6 to TRBJ2-5, with D possibly called TRBD1 or TRBD2 (7 bases each). The CDR3 runs 15 residues. Trimming left V 3 bases short and J 3 bases short, with 15 bases between. The germline V gene has CDR1 SGHDT and CDR2 YYEEEE. The CDR3 nucleotides read TGTGCCAGCAGCTCCCTGACAGGGAGGGAAGAGACCCAGTACTTC. Its protein product is CASSSLTGREETQYF.

The chain links TRBV6-2 or TRBV6-3 to TRBJ1-1; a weak D match, TRBD1 (5 bases). Germline V lookup: CDR1 MNHEY, CDR2 SVGEGT. The CDR3 runs 15 residues. V lost 4 bases, J lost 7 bases, and 19 bases lay in between. The CDR3 here is CASSFERGRGDEAFF. CDR3 coding DNA: TGTGCCAGCAGTTTTGAACGGGGAAGAGGGGATGAAGCTTTCTTT.

This clone was picked up a small number of times. The chain joins TRBV5-1 to TRBJ1-2; tentatively, D is TRBD1 (5 bases). V was cut by 4 bases and J by 12 bases, with 19 bases left in between. This CDR3 is built from 13 residues. CDR1 is SGHRS, CDR2 YFSETQ, per germline. The CDR3 DNA reads as TGCGCCAGCAGCCCTGGGGACGCCTCAAGGGACACCTTC. This encodes CASSPGDASRDTF.

CDR3 nucleotides: TGTGCCACCAGCGGGGGGACTAGCGGGGGATCCACAGATACGCAGTATTTT. This sequence encodes CATSGGTSGGSTDTQYF. V and J are TRBV15 and TRBJ2-3, with 14 nucleotides matching TRBD2. CDR1 is LNHNV and CDR2 is YYDKDF in the germline V gene (reference sequence). Trimming removed 5 bases from V and 2 bases from J; junction bases left unmatched: 6. The CDR3 spans 17 residues.

For this clone: Germline and junction disagree at one end, which may indicate a read error. This chain connects TRBV7-2 to TRBJ2-1, with unresolved D. This CDR3 region has 16 residues. Germline loops: CDR1 SGHTA, CDR2 FQGNSA. CDR3 protein: CASSFDLFRSYNEQFF. CDR3 in DNA: TGTGCCAGCAGCTTTGACTTGTTCCGCTCCTACAATGAACAGTTCTTC. Complete variable domain (other parts from reference TRBV7-2 and TRBJ2-1): GAGVSQSPSNKVTEKGKDVELRCDPISGHTALYWYRQSLGQGLEFLIYFQGNSAPDKSGLPSDRFSAERTGGSVSTLTIQRTQQEDSAVYLCASSFDLFRSYNEQFFGPGTRLTVL.

The chain joins TRBV29-1 to TRBJ1-2; 8 bases fit TRBD1. Per germline, CDR1 SQVTM and CDR2 ANQGSEA. The CDR3 contains 13 residues. J was trimmed by 6 bases and V by 4 bases; bases with no gene match: 7. CDR3 DNA: TGCAGCGTTGCGCACAGGGGGAGAGATGGCTACACCTTC. Translating gives CSVAHRGRDGYTF.

This rearrangement joins TRBV24-1 to TRBJ2-1; D is ambiguous. V shed 6 bases and J shed 8 bases, with 16 bases lying between them. Germline-derived CDR1 and CDR2 are KGHDR and SFDVKD. This CDR3 has 14 residues. The CDR3 nucleotides read TGTGCCACCAGTCGATTTTACCCTGACGATGAGCAGTTCTTC. This gives the protein CATSRFYPDDEQFF.

The V and J genes are TRBV6-2 or TRBV6-3 and TRBJ2-1, with D possibly matching TRBD2 (5 bases). CDR3 length: 13 amino acids. V gave up 5 bases and J gave up 3 bases, with 8 bases separating them. Germline assignment: CDR1 MNHEY and CDR2 SVGEGT. CDR3 DNA: TGTGCCAGCAGTCTCCGGGACTACAATGAGCAGTTCTTC. Protein: CASSLRDYNEQFF.

The V and J genes are TRBV24-1 and TRBJ1-1; TRBD1 agrees at 8 bases. Trimming removed 1 base from V and 8 bases from J; junction bases left unmatched: 2. The CDR3 sequence is 13 residues long. In germline, CDR1 is KGHDR, CDR2 SFDVKD. DNA for the CDR3: TGTGCCACCAGTGATTTCAACAGGGGGGAAGCTTTCTTT. The encoded protein is CATSDFNRGEAFF.

The chain joins TRBV7-2 to TRBJ1-4; perhaps TRBD1 as D (5 bases). V dropped 4 bases and J dropped 0 bases, with 9 bases sitting between them. This CDR3 comprises 15 residues. Germline CDR1 SGHTA, CDR2 FQGNSA. DNA for the CDR3: TGTGCCAGCAGCTGGGCGGGGGCAACTAATGAAAAACTGTTTTTT. Its translation is CASSWAGATNEKLFF.